What follows are 21 T cell receptor beta chains derived from one specimen sequenced in a study of blood T cell repertoires in COVID-19. TCRdb's table, derived via immunoSEQ multiplex PCR, lists solely in-frame clones and lacks some. Altogether about 200,000 clones are present, over 70% being singletons, with the ten largest covering roughly 8%. Sequencing was carried out using peripheral blood. Receptors were obtained from a woman aged 80 or older with acute or convalescent COVID-19.

This clone was recorded only once. This chain links TRBV28 with TRBJ2-3, with TRBD2 as a possible D gene (5 bases). Germline CDR1 is MDHEN and CDR2 is SYDVKM. Trimming removed 7 bases at V and 2 bases at J, with 10 bases between. The CDR3 contains 13 residues. The CDR3 here is CASTSGVTDTQYF. CDR3 DNA sequence: TGTGCCAGCACCAGCGGAGTCACAGATACGCAGTATTTT.

The rearrangement joins TRBV7-8 to TRBJ2-3; TRBD2 is a possible D gene (7 bases). Trimming removed 5 bases from V and 2 bases from J, with 35 bases in between. CDR1 is SGHVS and CDR2 is FQNEAQ in the germline V gene. This CDR3 region has 22 residues. The CDR3 sequence: CASSLRSKNRGALSPNTDTQYF. The CDR3 DNA follows: TGTGCCAGCAGCCTCCGGTCGAAAAATCGGGGGGCCCTTAGCCCAAACACAGATACGCAGTATTTT.

Comment on this clone: Other DNA sequences in the sample encode the same CDR3. This chain uses TRBV7-2 with TRBJ1-1, with D unresolved. The length of the CDR3 is 14 residues. V lost 1 base and J lost 1, with 7 bases in between. Per germline, CDR1 SGHTA and CDR2 FQGNSA. The CDR3 bases are TGTGCCAGCAGCTTAGTAGTCCGGAACACTGAAGCTTTCTTT. Translating gives CASSLVVRNTEAFF. Supplemented by reference TRBV7-2 and TRBJ1-1, the full variable domain reads GAGVSQSPSNKVTEKGKDVELRCDPISGHTALYWYRQSLGQGLEFLIYFQGNSAPDKSGLPSDRFSAERTGGSVSTLTIQRTQQEDSAVYLCASSLVVRNTEAFFGQGTRLTVV.

This chain uses TRBV7-2 with TRBJ2-3, with a possible D match to TRBD2 (6 bases). The V end was cut by 3 bases, the J end by 4 bases, with 11 bases between. This CDR3 spans 14 amino acids. Germline CDR1 reads SGHTA; CDR2 reads FQGNSA. CDR3: CASSLNSGPDTQYF. Written as DNA, the CDR3 is TGTGCCAGCAGCTTGAACAGCGGGCCAGATACGCAGTATTTT.

The chain uses TRBV3-1 (or the pseudogene TRBV3-2) and TRBJ1-2; TRBD1 might be the D (6 bases). The CDR3 consists of 15 residues. Trimming stripped 4 bases from V and 8 bases from J, with 20 bases between. Germline lookup yields CDR1 LGHDT and CDR2 YNNKEL (reference sequence). DNA for the CDR3: TGTGCCAGCAGCCTCCAACCTCAGACAGGAGGCGGCTACACCTTC. It yields the protein CASSLQPQTGGGYTF.

This chain connects TRBV6-1 to TRBJ1-1, with D perhaps TRBD1 (6 bases). Trimming left V 1 base short and J 3 bases short, with 18 bases between. The V gene's germline CDR1 is MNHNS and CDR2 SASEGT. This CDR3 region has 17 residues. CDR3: CASSEEGQGMIYTEAFF. The CDR3 bases are TGTGCCAGCAGTGAAGAGGGGCAGGGGATGATTTACACTGAAGCTTTCTTT.

This clone was found once. V usage is TRBV5-4 and J usage is TRBJ1-2; D might be TRBD1 (6 bases). The V end lost 5 bases, the J end lost 0 bases, and 11 bases lay between the germline ends. Germline loops: CDR1 SGHNT, CDR2 YYREEE (reference sequence). There are 14 residues in the CDR3. CDR3 protein: CASSTDSSNYGYTF. CDR3 nucleotide sequence: TGTGCCAGCAGTACGGACAGTTCTAACTATGGCTACACCTTC.

The genes are TRBV7-2 and TRBJ1-1; D is unresolved. Germline V gives CDR1 SGHTA, CDR2 FQGNSA. There are 14 residues in the CDR3. Trimming removed 3 bases from V and 1 base from J, with 9 bases in between. The CDR3 region has the DNA TGTGCCAGCAGCTTTTACGGAGAGAACACTGAAGCTTTCTTT. Its translation: CASSFYGENTEAFF.

The chain combines TRBV5-1 with TRBJ2-3; 9 nucleotides agree with TRBD1. The CDR3 loop spans 16 amino acids. Germline trimming cut 5 bases from V and 3 bases from J; bases unmatched to any gene: 10. Germline lookup yields CDR1 SGHRS and CDR2 YFSETQ. The CDR3 DNA reads TGCGCCAGCAGTTCCCAGACAGGGGGTTTGACAGATACGCAGTATTTT. Encoded protein: CASSSQTGGLTDTQYF.

The chain couples TRBV12-3 or TRBV12-4 to TRBJ1-1; unclear D gene. The CDR3 totals 13 residues. Trimming left V 3 bases short and J 0 bases short, with 5 bases between. For the CDR3, the DNA is TGTGCCAGCAGTTTTAGCCTGAACACTGAAGCTTTCTTT. Amino acid sequence: CASSFSLNTEAFF.

This clone has a handful of counts. The chain employs TRBV7-9 and TRBJ2-1, with D possibly TRBD1 on 6 matching bases. This CDR3 region has 14 residues. The V end was cut by 4 bases, the J end by 5 bases, with 12 bases between. The germline V gene has CDR1 SEHNR and CDR2 FQNEAQ (reference sequence). As DNA, the CDR3 is TGTGCCAGCAGCTCGACAGGAGATAACAATGAGCAGTTCTTC. Translated, it gives CASSSTGDNNEQFF.

V gene TRBV9 combines with J gene TRBJ1-3; 7 nucleotides align to TRBD1. CDR3 length: 19 amino acids. The V gene end was trimmed by 0 bases and the J gene end by 0 bases; junction bases not matched to a gene: 12. Germline CDR1 and CDR2: SGDLS and YYNGEE. The CDR3 DNA sequence: TGTGCCAGCAGCGTAGAACAGGGGCCCAACGTATTCTCTGGAAACACCATATATTTT. This encodes CASSVEQGPNVFSGNTIYF.

The chain recombines TRBV18 with TRBJ1-2; possible D gene TRBD1, 5 bases. V lost 0 bases and J lost 6, with 8 bases in between. Germline V gene data show CDR1 as KGHSH and CDR2 as LQKENI. The CDR3 extends over 13 amino acids. This chain's CDR3 is CASSPPGHNGYTF. CDR3 in DNA: TGTGCCAGCTCACCACCAGGACACAATGGCTACACCTTC.

This chain joins TRBV7-9 and TRBJ2-7; TRBD2 agrees at 7 bases. Germline CDR1 and CDR2: SEHNR and FQNEAQ (reference sequence). This CDR3 is 13 amino acids long. The V and J ends lost 5 bases and 5 bases, in that order; junction bases with no gene match: 6. CDR3 loop: CASSRAGLHEQYF. The CDR3 DNA is TGTGCCAGCAGCCGAGCGGGGTTACACGAGCAGTACTTC.

The gene calls are TRBV19 and TRBJ2-1; D is uncertain. The ends were cut back, 6 bases at V and 0 bases at J, with 9 bases in the middle. CDR1 LNHDA and CDR2 SQIVND come from the germline V gene (reference sequence). The CDR3 has 14 amino acids. The CDR3 here is CASRRQSSYNEQFF. The CDR3 nucleotides are TGTGCCAGTAGGCGGCAAAGCTCCTACAATGAGCAGTTCTTC.

The J gene is TRBJ2-7, the V gene TRBV2, with a weak D call TRBD2 (5 bases). The CDR3 is 15 residues long. The germline V gene encodes CDR1 SNHLY and CDR2 FYNNEI. Trimming cost V 6 bases and J 4 bases, with 19 bases left between them. The CDR3: CASSGSLALPYEQYF. The CDR3 DNA follows: TGTGCCAGCAGCGGAAGTCTAGCACTCCCGTACGAGCAGTACTTC. The full variable domain, its missing parts supplied by reference TRBV2 and TRBJ2-7, is EPEVTQTPSHQVTQMGQEVILRCVPISNHLYFYWYRQILGQKVEFLVSFYNNEISEKSEIFDDQFSVERPDGSNFTLKIRSTKLEDSAMYFCASSGSLALPYEQYFGPGTRLTVT.

The chain employs TRBV7-3 and TRBJ2-7, with 11 bases fitting TRBD2. V lost 0 bases and J lost 5; bases outside the gene matches: 6. Looked up from germline, CDR1 is SGHTA and CDR2 is FQGTGA. The CDR3 has 16 amino acids. The CDR3 is CASSLTMLAGGNEQYF. CDR3 in DNA: TGTGCCAGCAGCTTAACGATGCTAGCGGGAGGTAACGAGCAGTACTTC.

This clone was observed a few times. CDR3: CAWITGGSWAFF. In nucleotides, the CDR3 is TGTGCCTGGATCACAGGGGGAAGTTGGGCTTTCTTT. The chain couples TRBV30 to TRBJ1-1; TRBD1 matches at 8 bases. J was trimmed by 11 bases and V by 4 bases; bases with no gene match: 9. This CDR3 contains 12 residues. CDR1 and CDR2 from the germline V gene are GTSNPN and SVGIG (reference sequence).

The V call is TRBV25-1, the J call TRBJ1-1, with 9 bases aligning to TRBD1. Germline values: CDR1 MGHDK, CDR2 SYGVNS. This CDR3 is 14 amino acids long. V lost 5 bases and J lost 6; bases outside the gene matches: 7. The chain's CDR3 is CASSRTGDFSEAFF. DNA of the CDR3: TGTGCCAGCAGTCGGACAGGGGACTTTTCTGAAGCTTTCTTT.

The V call is TRBV6-6, the J call TRBJ2-6; possible D gene TRBD2, 6 bases. This CDR3 has 14 residues. The V and J ends lost 8 bases and 2 bases respectively, with 10 bases between them. From germline, CDR1 is MNHNY and CDR2 SVGAGI (reference sequence). For the CDR3, the DNA is TGTGCCAGCCAGCCGGGGGCTGGGGCCAACGTCCTGACTTTC. This gives the protein CASQPGAGANVLTF.

The chain couples TRBV5-4 to TRBJ2-4; D is possibly TRBD1 (6 bases). The V gene's germline CDR1 is SGHNT and CDR2 YYREEE (reference sequence). Trimming took 6 bases from V and 5 from J, leaving 12 bases between them. This CDR3 is built from 13 residues. Here the CDR3 reads CASTLTGQNIQYF. CDR3 DNA: TGTGCCAGCACCCTAACAGGGCAAAACATTCAGTACTTC.